This T cell receptor (beta chain) was found in a study of vaccination and CD4 T cells after COVID-19. Turning to the study itself: SARS-CoV-2 positivity in convalescent patients was established by nasal swab PCR; under 10 had mild and one severe disease.

A remark on this clonotype: What it recognizes is unknown.

Study-wide results and limits: The great majority, 304 of 307 vaccine-specific clones, proved spike mono-reactive in convalescent patients. Only relatively few convalescent patients were studied, and early post-infection timepoints were not analyzed. SARS-CoV-2-reactive clonotypes showed a nonsignificant median rise from 21 to 38.

TCRdb fed the PCR reads into MiXCR, producing one record per CDR3 protein. This sample yields about 20,000 distinct CDR3 sequences, of which approximately 62% are seen a single time; 0.9% to 1.2% belongs to the top ten. The specimen comprised CD4+ T cells from blood, sampled after SARS-CoV-2 vaccination. The receptor was derived from a human donor who had recovered from COVID-19.

The CDR3 spells CASSLGSGRGVREQYF. CDR3 nucleotide sequence: TGTGCCAGCAGTTTAGGTAGCGGGAGAGGGGTTCGCGAGCAGTACTTC. The J gene is TRBJ2-7, the V gene TRBV12-3 or TRBV12-4; 9 bases are a match to TRBD2. V lost 1 base and J lost 6; bases outside the gene matches: 10. The CDR3 covers 16 residues.